This note documents a single TCR beta chain sequence. V lost 0 bases to trimming and J lost 2 bases; unmatched junction nucleotides: 9. Per the germline V gene, CDR1 is SGHRS and CDR2 is YFSETQ. The CDR3 is 18 amino acids. This entry is derived from a study of response to subunit inactivated influenza vaccine. MiXCR, run by TCRdb on the RT-PCR reads, gives a single entry per CDR3 protein. This sample has about 540,000 distinct CDR3 sequences, with roughly 23% found just once. This sample was also put to use in a study of T cells expressing NK-cell markers. This second report adds: A 5'RACE template switching approach incorporating UMIs was used to make TCR beta cDNA. Among the eight sequenced donors, seven tested HCMV-seropositive and one tested seronegative.

This chain links TRBV5-1 with TRBJ2-1, with 9 bases aligning to TRBD2. The clonotype was recovered from a man aged 50-59 years who received an inactivated influenza vaccine. The source material was CD4+ T cells sorted from PBMCs, sampled 11 to 12 days after vaccination. The CDR3, as DNA: TGCGCCAGCAGCTTGGTTGGTAGCGGGAGAGGGCCCTACAATGAGCAGTTCTTC. Translating gives CASSLVGSGRGPYNEQFF.